The 5 T cell receptor beta chains reported below all come from one sample, sequenced in a study of OX40 agonist ivuxolimab in advanced cancers. Using immunoSEQ multiplex PCR, the repertoire was profiled, and TCRdb retains in-frame clones only, with some absent. This sample has around 140,000 clones, with roughly nine tenths found just once. The sample in question was CD4+ or CD8+ T cells sorted from blood, obtained in a trial of the OX40 agonist ivuxolimab. Every receptor here comes from an adult with an advanced solid tumor such as melanoma, head and neck, liver or kidney cancer.

This clone was seen a few times. The J gene is TRBJ1-5, the V gene TRBV9, with D uncertain. Germline CDR1 is SGDLS and CDR2 is YYNGEE. Deletions cut 7 bases from V and 1 base from J, with 12 bases between. The CDR3 loop spans 14 amino acids. CDR3 DNA: TGTGCCAGCGGGCCGGAAATGAGCAATCAGCCCCAGCATTTT. Protein sequence: CASGPEMSNQPQHF.

The genes are TRBV7-2 and TRBJ1-5; D may be TRBD1 (5 bases). This CDR3 region has 15 residues. CDR1 is SGHTA, CDR2 FQGNSA, per germline. Trimming removed 10 bases at V and 2 bases at J, with 18 bases between. The CDR3 DNA follows: TGTGCCACCTCGGTGTGGGGGGGTGGCAATCAGCCCCAGCATTTT. Residues: CATSVWGGGNQPQHF.

This chain connects TRBV28 to TRBJ1-4; D might be TRBD1 (5 bases). CDR1 and CDR2 from the germline V gene are MDHEN and SYDVKM. Trimming cost V 4 bases and J 5 bases, with 8 bases left between them. The CDR3 covers 13 residues. The CDR3 DNA sequence: TGTGCCAGCAGTTGGGGCCCAAATGAAAAACTGTTTTTT. As protein: CASSWGPNEKLFF.

The chain recombines TRBV7-9 with TRBJ2-7; 7 positions agree with TRBD1. The CDR3 has 12 amino acids. With 6 bases clipped from V and 7 bases from J, the junction kept 6 bases outside the gene matches. Per the germline V gene, CDR1 is SEHNR and CDR2 is FQNEAQ (reference sequence). For the CDR3, the DNA is TGTGCCAGCAGTTCTACAGGGGTTGAGCAGTACTTC. Its translation: CASSSTGVEQYF.

The rearrangement joins TRBV28 to TRBJ1-5; 10 bases fit TRBD1. J was trimmed by 5 bases and V by 7 bases; bases with no gene match: 8. The length of the CDR3 is 15 residues. Germline-derived CDR1 and CDR2 are MDHEN and SYDVKM. CDR3 DNA: TGTGCCAGCATTCCGGGACAGGGGACTCATCAGCCCCAGCATTTT. Amino acid sequence: CASIPGQGTHQPQHF.